This TCR beta chain was observed in a study of cytomegalovirus exposure and HLA in healthy donors. CDR1 is LNHDA and CDR2 is SQIVND in the germline V gene (reference sequence). V lost 5 bases, J lost 7 bases, and 13 bases stayed unmatched. There are 15 residues in the CDR3. To note about this clone: The antigen remains undetermined.

Both 60 Vbeta primers and 13 Jbeta primers went into the PCR. Some clones are missing from TCRdb's copy, which holds only in-frame ones; the method was immunoSEQ multiplex PCR. The table includes 90,000 to 130,000 clones, approximately 70% detected once. Study observations and caveats: An apparent linkage of common viral pathogens to several of the most significant clusters emerged in a later analysis.

The sample taken for sequencing was PBMCs. The chain joins TRBV19 to TRBJ1-2, with TRBD1 matching 7 bases. The origin of this receptor is a woman in her twenties or thirties in good health and CMV-seronegative. CDR3 amino acids: CASSAPDRAAGGYTF. The CDR3 coding sequence is TGTGCCAGTAGTGCACCCGACAGGGCGGCTGGTGGCTACACCTTC.